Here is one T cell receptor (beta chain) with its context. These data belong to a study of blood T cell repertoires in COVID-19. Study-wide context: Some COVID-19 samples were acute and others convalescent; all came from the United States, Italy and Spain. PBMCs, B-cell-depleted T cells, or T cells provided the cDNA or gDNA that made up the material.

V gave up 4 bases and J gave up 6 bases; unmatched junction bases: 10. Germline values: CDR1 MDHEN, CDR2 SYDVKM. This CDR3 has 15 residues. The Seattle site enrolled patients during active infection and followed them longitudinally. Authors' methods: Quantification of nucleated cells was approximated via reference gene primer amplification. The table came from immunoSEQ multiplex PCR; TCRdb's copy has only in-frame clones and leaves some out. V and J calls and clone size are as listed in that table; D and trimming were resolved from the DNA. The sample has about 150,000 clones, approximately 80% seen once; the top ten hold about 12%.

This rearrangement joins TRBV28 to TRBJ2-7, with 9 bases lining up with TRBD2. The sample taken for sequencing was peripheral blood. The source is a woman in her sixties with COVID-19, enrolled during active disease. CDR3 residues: CASSSQGAGGSEQYF. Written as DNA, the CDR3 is TGTGCCAGCAGTTCCCAGGGAGCGGGAGGTTCCGAGCAGTACTTC.